These T cell receptor beta chains were read from a single sample in a study of memory CD4+ T cells and cytomegalovirus serostatus. The data were produced by immunoSEQ multiplex PCR, yet TCRdb's version contains in-frame clones alone and is incomplete. The table has over 40,000 clones, around 74% seen once. Material for sequencing was memory CD4+ T cells from blood. These receptors all come from an adult in good health and CMV-seropositive. Both conserved end residues are part of each CDR3. The order of the fields is J gene, D gene, V gene, clone size, CDR3 DNA, CDR3 protein. A D gene is named only where the DNA matches it firmly. The size of a clone is reported for some rows only, either as once, few or many, or as a class for expanded clones.

>TRBJ1-2|NA|TRBV6-5|NA
TGTGCCAGCAGGCCCGGGGCAGCCCTCTATGGCTACACCTTC
CASRPGAALYGYTF
>TRBJ2-7|TRBD1|TRBV27|NA
TGTGCCAGCAGGGCACGCGCGGGGACAGGGGGAAGGGGGTACTTC
CASRARAGTGGRGYF
>TRBJ2-7|NA|TRBV23-1|NA
TGCGCCAGCAGTCCCCTTCCCGGGTGCTACGAGCAGTACTTC
CASSPLPGCYEQYF
>TRBJ2-7|NA|TRBV6-6|NA
TGTGCCAGCAGTTACGCGGACGGGAACTACGAGCAGTACTTC
CASSYADGNYEQYF
>TRBJ2-5|NA|TRBV5-1|NA
TGCGCCAGCAGCTTGGATGGACCGCGAGAGACCCAGTACTTC
CASSLDGPRETQYF
>TRBJ2-7|NA|TRBV7-3|NA
TGTGCCAGCAGCTTAACGGACTCCTACGAGCAGTACTTC
CASSLTDSYEQYF
>TRBJ2-5|TRBD2|TRBV9|few
TGTGCCAGCAGCGTAGTGGGGGGGGAGACCCAGTACTTC
CASSVVGGETQYF
>TRBJ2-7|TRBD1|TRBV18|few
TGTGCCAGCTCGGCCGGGACAGAGACCTACGAGCAGTACTTC
CASSAGTETYEQYF
>TRBJ2-3|NA|TRBV7-2|NA
TGTGCCAGCAGCACCGCCGGGACTAGCACAGATACGCAGTATTTT
CASSTAGTSTDTQYF
>TRBJ2-7|NA|TRBV5-6|NA
TGTGCCAGCAGCTTACTGGCAGGGGAACTGATCTACGAGCAGTACTTC
CASSLLAGELIYEQYF
>TRBJ2-1|TRBD1|TRBV6-5|few
TGTGCCAGCAGTTACTTCGAGCCGGGACAGGGTTCTGAGCAGTTCTTC
CASSYFEPGQGSEQFF
>TRBJ2-3|NA|TRBV18|NA
TGTGCCAGCTCACCAAACATGGATACGCAGTATTTT
CASSPNMDTQYF
>TRBJ2-5|TRBD1|TRBV2|NA
TGTGCCAGCAGGGATGGGACAGGCAGCCAAGAGACCCAGTACTTC
CASRDGTGSQETQYF
>TRBJ1-4|TRBD1|TRBV19|NA
TGTGCCAGTAGTACAACAGGGGGCAATGAAAAACTGTTTTTT
CASSTTGGNEKLFF
>TRBJ2-5|NA|TRBV5-4|NA
TGTGCCAGCAGCTCCTTCGGGGTAGGGACCCAGTACTTC
CASSSFGVGTQYF
>TRBJ1-4|NA|TRBV5-6|NA
TGTGCCAGCAGCTCGACCGAGAATGAAAAACTGTTTTTT
CASSSTENEKLFF
>TRBJ1-2|NA|TRBV5-1|NA
TGCGCCAGCAGCCTACAAGGTCGAGGCGACTATGGCTACACCTTC
CASSLQGRGDYGYTF
>TRBJ2-5|NA|TRBV7-6|NA
TGTGCCAGCAGCTTAGCTTACAGGGAAGAGACCCAGTACTTC
CASSLAYREETQYF
>TRBJ1-1|TRBD1|TRBV6-1|NA
TGTGCCAGCACCGAGGACAGGGAGAACACTGAAGCTTTCTTT
CASTEDRENTEAFF
>TRBJ2-7|NA|TRBV5-1|NA
TGCGCCAGCACCAAAACCACCGGGTCCTCCTACGAGCAGTACTTC
CASTKTTGSSYEQYF
>TRBJ1-2|NA|TRBV29-1|NA
TGCAGCGTTGAAACCCCTGCCTGGCTCAAGGGAGGGAGGTATGGCTACACCTTC
CSVETPAWLKGGRYGYTF
>TRBJ2-1|NA|TRBV28|NA
TGTGCCAGCAGTTTTTCTATGGAGGTTCAGGATGAGCAGTTCTTC
CASSFSMEVQDEQFF
>TRBJ2-5|TRBD1|TRBV6-5|NA
TGTGCCAGCAGTTACCGAAAGGGACAGGTCGATAGGACCCAGTACTTC
CASSYRKGQVDRTQYF
>TRBJ2-7|TRBD1|TRBV29-1|NA
TGCAGCGCTGGAGGACAGGGTGGCTACGAGCAGTACTTC
CSAGGQGGYEQYF
>TRBJ1-6|NA|TRBV2|many
TGTGCCAGCAGTGGATTTCAGGCGGGTAATTCACCCCTCCACTTT
CASSGFQAGNSPLHF
>TRBJ2-5|TRBD2|TRBV7-6|few
TGTGCCAGCAGCTTAGAGGTAGCGGGGGGACAAGAGACCCAGTACTTC
CASSLEVAGGQETQYF
>TRBJ2-7|TRBD1|TRBV5-1|once
TGCGCCAGCAGCTGGGGCGAAACAGGGGCGTACGAGCAGTACTTC
CASSWGETGAYEQYF
>TRBJ2-2|TRBD1|TRBV5-1|NA
TGCGCCAGCAGCCCCGCAGGGGGCCTGAACACCGGGGAGCTGTTTTTT
CASSPAGGLNTGELFF
>TRBJ2-7|TRBD1|TRBV5-1|many
TGCGCCAGCAGCCCGGCGGGACAGGTGGCCTACGAGCAGTACTTC
CASSPAGQVAYEQYF
>TRBJ1-2|NA|TRBV6-5|once
TGTGCCAGCAACGACACTCCCTATGGCTACACCTTC
CASNDTPYGYTF
>TRBJ1-5|TRBD1|TRBV2|NA
TGTGCCAGCACTCACAGGGGTGGCAATCAGCCCCAGCATTTT
CASTHRGGNQPQHF
>TRBJ1-2|NA|TRBV21-1|NA
TGTGCCAGCAGCATTACGGGACAGGGGTATGGCTACACCTTC
CASSITGQGYGYTF
>TRBJ2-5|NA|TRBV5-4|NA
TGTGCCAGCAGCTTGGACCAAGAGACCCAGTACTTC
CASSLDQETQYF
>TRBJ2-5|TRBD2|TRBV5-1|NA
TGCGCCAGCAGCGTGGGACTAGCGGGGTTTGAGACCCAGTACTTC
CASSVGLAGFETQYF
>TRBJ1-5|TRBD1|TRBV15|once
TGTGCCACCAGCAGCCCAGGGGGGTATCAGCCCCAGCATTTT
CATSSPGGYQPQHF
>TRBJ1-2|NA|TRBV10-3|NA
TGTGCCATCAGTGACCGCATCGCCCGACCTAACTATGGCTACACCTTC
CAISDRIARPNYGYTF
>TRBJ2-5|NA|TRBV11-1|NA
TGTGCCAGCAGCTTAAGTCTCAGGGTGGAGACCCAGTACTTC
CASSLSLRVETQYF
>TRBJ1-1|TRBD1|TRBV7-9|NA
TGTGCCAGCAGCTCCCAGGGGGATACGGGACGGTTTTTT
CASSSQGDTGRFF
>TRBJ1-6|NA|TRBV29-1|NA
TGCAGCGTTGGGGGGGCAGGGTCCGATTCACCCCTCCACTTT
CSVGGAGSDSPLHF
>TRBJ1-2|TRBD1|TRBV7-3|NA
TGTGCCAGCAGCTCCGGACAGGGTTATGGCTACACCTTC
CASSSGQGYGYTF
>TRBJ1-4|TRBD1|TRBV2|few
TGTGCCAGCGGGACAGACCCTAATGAAAAACTGTTTTTT
CASGTDPNEKLFF
>TRBJ2-7|TRBD2|TRBV6-5|NA
TGTGCCAGCAGTTACCTAGCGGCGGCCGAGCAGTACTTC
CASSYLAAAEQYF
>TRBJ2-3|NA|TRBV11-2|NA
TGTGCCAGCAGCTTTGGGTTCAGCACAGATACGCAGTATTTT
CASSFGFSTDTQYF
>TRBJ1-2|NA|TRBV18|NA
TGTGCCAGCTCACCATTTGGACAAAAACAGCAAGGCTACACCTTC
CASSPFGQKQQGYTF
>TRBJ1-1|NA|TRBV4-2|few
TGTGCCAGCCTTTGGGGGGTGGGAAACACTGAAGCTTTCTTT
CASLWGVGNTEAFF
>TRBJ2-5|NA|TRBV14|NA
TGTGCCAGCAGCCAAGATCTGACGGAGACCCAGTACTTC
CASSQDLTETQYF
>TRBJ2-7|TRBD1|TRBV6-6|NA
TGTGCCAGCAGTTACAACAGGGGGAGAACCTACGAGCAGTACTTC
CASSYNRGRTYEQYF
>TRBJ1-1|NA|TRBV6-1|NA
TGTGCCAGCAGTTATACACTGAACACTGAAGCTTTCTTT
CASSYTLNTEAFF
>TRBJ1-3|NA|TRBV19|few
TGTGCCAGTAGTACCGGACTCAAATACTCTGGAAACACCATATATTTT
CASSTGLKYSGNTIYF
>TRBJ1-4|NA|TRBV28|NA
TGTGCCAGCAGTGAACAGGGTGTAAGGCGTGAAAAACTGTTTTTT
CASSEQGVRREKLFF
>TRBJ1-1|NA|TRBV18|NA
TGTGCCAGCTCACCTACACAGTCAGAAGCTTTCTTT
CASSPTQSEAFF
>TRBJ2-1|NA|TRBV7-9|NA
TGTGCCAGCAGCTTAGAGGGCAGGGGTTGGGATGAGCAGTTCTTC
CASSLEGRGWDEQFF
>TRBJ2-4|NA|TRBV4-1|NA
TGCGCCAGCAGCCAAGTTGTACTCCTCGACATTCAGTACTTC
CASSQVVLLDIQYF
>TRBJ1-4|NA|TRBV7-2|NA
TGTGCCAGCAGCTTAAAACCTACTAATGAAAAACTGTTTTTT
CASSLKPTNEKLFF
>TRBJ1-1|NA|TRBV27|once
TGTGCCAGCAGTGGTAGGCCGGCTTCGAGGGGCCCGATGAACACTGAAGCTTTCTTT
CASSGRPASRGPMNTEAFF